Given below is one TCR beta chain in context. Its target is not known. Donors were nominally healthy when sampled, though unrecorded immune exposures were likely. PCR amplification relied on 60 Vbeta primers (plus 13 Jbeta primers). TCRdb keeps only in-frame clones here, not all; method: immunoSEQ multiplex PCR. In the table there are fewer than 250,000 clones, about 87% of which are singletons. In germline, CDR1 is MGHRA, CDR2 YSYEKL. CDR3 length: 15 amino acids. The junction had 9 bases not matched to a gene; V was cut back by 1 base and J by 8 bases. The sample belongs to a study of cytomegalovirus exposure and HLA in healthy donors. Study-level results: Cytomegalovirus association was listed for 170 or so TCR beta chains. The majority of TCR sequences were rare, yet some public TCRs appeared in many donors.

The sequence derives from a woman aged 18-30 years in good health and CMV-seronegative. This sequence joins TRBV4-1 and TRBJ1-2, with TRBD1 matching over 8 bases. Sequenced sample: PBMCs. The CDR3 region has the DNA TGCGCCAGCAGCCAAGTAGGGCAGGGGGCGCGAGGCTACACCTTC. This codes for CASSQVGQGARGYTF.